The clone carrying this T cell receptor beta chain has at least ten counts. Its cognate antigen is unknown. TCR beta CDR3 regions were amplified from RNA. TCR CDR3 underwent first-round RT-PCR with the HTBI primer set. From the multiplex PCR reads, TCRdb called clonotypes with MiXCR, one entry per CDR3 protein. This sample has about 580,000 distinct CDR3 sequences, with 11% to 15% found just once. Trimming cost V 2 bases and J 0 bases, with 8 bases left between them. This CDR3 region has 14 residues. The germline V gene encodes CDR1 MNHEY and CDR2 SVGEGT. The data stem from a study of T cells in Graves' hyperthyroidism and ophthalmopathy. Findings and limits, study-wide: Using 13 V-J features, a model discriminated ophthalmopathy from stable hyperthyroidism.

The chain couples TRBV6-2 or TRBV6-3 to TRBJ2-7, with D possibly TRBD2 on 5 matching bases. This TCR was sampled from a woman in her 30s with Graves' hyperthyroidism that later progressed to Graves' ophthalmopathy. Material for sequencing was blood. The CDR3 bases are TGTGCCAGCAGTTACGAAGGGAGCTCCTACGAGCAGTACTTC. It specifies CASSYEGSSYEQYF.